Presented here are 17 T cell receptor beta chains from one specimen sequenced in a study of tumor-infiltrating lymphocytes in oesophageal squamous cell carcinoma (dated by TCRdb to 2016 to 2017). The library was produced with PCR. The sequencer listed for this sample is Illumina HiSeq 2000. The public reads were reprocessed in TCRdb via fastp at Q25 and MiXCR, keeping in-frame beta chains. Each entry merges the rows of one CDR3 protein and shows their most common DNA and genes. This sample lists around 22,000 distinct CDR3 sequences; more than 35% were detected once. The biggest ten clones account for about 25% of the sample. Sequencing was performed on esophageal tumor tissue. The source is a male donor with esophageal squamous cell carcinoma.

The chain uses TRBV9 and TRBJ2-7; D gene uncertain. The J call could be wrong; TRBJ2-1 is a better fit for the DNA end. The CDR3 runs to 13 residues. Per germline, CDR1 SGDLS and CDR2 YYNGEE. The CDR3 DNA is TGTGCCAGCAGCGCCGAGGCCAACAATGAGCAGTTCTTC. Protein: CASSAEANNEQFF.

The rearrangement uses TRBV7-3 and TRBJ2-5, with D tentatively TRBD1 (6 bases). Between the trimmed V and J ends, which lost 5 bases and 5 bases, there was a span of 12 bases. The CDR3 length is 13 residues. The germline gives CDR1 SGHTA, CDR2 FQGTGA. CDR3 sequence reads: CASSIQGSETQYF. The CDR3 nucleotides read TGTGCCAGCAGCATACAGGGTTCGGAGACCCAGTACTTC. Complete variable domain (other parts from reference TRBV7-3 and TRBJ2-5): GAGVSQTPSNKVTEKGKYVELRCDPISGHTALYWYRQSLGQGPEFLIYFQGTGAADDSGLPNDRFFAVRPEGSVSTLKIQRTERGDSAVYLCASSIQGSETQYFGPGTRLLVL.

By proportion, this clonotype is large. This rearrangement joins TRBV7-2 to TRBJ2-1; D is unclear. The CDR3 totals 11 residues. V was shortened by 4 bases and J by 6 bases, with 4 bases between the two germline ends. Germline-derived CDR1 and CDR2 are SGHTA and FQGNSA. The CDR3 spells CASSSLNEQFF. In nucleotides, the CDR3 is TGTGCCAGCAGCTCTCTCAATGAGCAGTTCTTC.

As regards this clonotype: One end of the junction fails to match germline, which may point to a read error. DNA for the CDR3: TGTGCCAGCATCCCCAGCGCCGGCTACGAGCAGTACTTT. It codes for CASIPSAGYEQYF. V usage is TRBV28 and J usage is TRBJ2-4; D remains ambiguous. Germline CDR1 is MDHEN and CDR2 is SYDVKM. The CDR3 is 13 amino acids.

This clonotype was seen many times. A read error may be the cause here, since a much bigger clone is one base away. The chain couples TRBV7-9 to TRBJ2-1, with D unresolved. TRBJ2-7 explains the end of the DNA better; the J call may be wrong. The CDR3 is 16 amino acids. Germline CDR1 reads SEHNR; CDR2 reads FQNEAQ (reference sequence). The CDR3 region has the DNA TGTGCCGGAGAGACTGTAGGGCGAAGCTCCTACAATGAGCAGTACTTC. This sequence encodes CAGETVGRSSYNEQYF.

In this sample, this clonotype turned up many times. DNA for the CDR3: TGTGCCAGCAGCCCTGACAGGGGTAACTACGAGCAGTACTTC. Protein: CASSPDRGNYEQYF. The genes are TRBV5-4 and TRBJ2-7; 8 nucleotides line up with TRBD1. The CDR3 is 14 residues long. Germline lookup yields CDR1 SGHNT and CDR2 YYREEE (reference sequence). J was trimmed by 3 bases and V by 4 bases; bases with no gene match: 6.

The rearrangement joins TRBV6-2 or TRBV6-3 to TRBJ1-1, with D uncertain. V was cut by 6 bases and J by 0 bases, with 11 bases left in between. This CDR3 region has 14 residues. Germline V CDR1 and CDR2: MNHEY, SVGEGT. CDR3 residues: CASSSIEVNTEAFF. Written as DNA, the CDR3 is TGTGCCAGCAGCTCCATCGAGGTGAACACTGAAGCTTTCTTT.

This clonotype was recorded only once. The DNA is left out, because the CDR3 cannot be placed on it with certainty; the CDR3 is given as TCRdb lists it. The chain recombines TRBV7-2 with TRBJ2-4; the table assigns TRBD1, which was not confirmed against the DNA. The germline CDR1 and CDR2 sequences are SGHTA and FQGNSA. Termini included, the CDR3 measures 14 amino acids. This CDR3 reads CASSRDSVWLHLRF.

This clonotype was recorded a few times. The V and J genes are TRBV18 and TRBJ1-2; possibly TRBD1 for D (5 bases). This CDR3 is built from 14 residues. Germline CDR1 is KGHSH and CDR2 is LQKENI. Trimming shortened V by 6 bases and J by 5 bases, and 16 bases separated the two germline ends. The CDR3 nucleotides read TGTGCCAGCTCCATTTCGACAGAGTTGTATGGCTACACCTTC. Amino acids: CASSISTELYGYTF.

This sequence joins TRBV24-1 and TRBJ2-3; D perhaps matches TRBD2 (6 bases). The J call may not be correct, given that the DNA end is closer to TRBJ2-5. The CDR3 has 12 residues. The germline V gene encodes CDR1 KGHDR and CDR2 SFDVKD. The CDR3 loop is CATSALGGTQYF. CDR3 DNA sequence: TGTGCCACCAGTGCCCTGGGGGGGACCCAGTACTTC.

In regard to this clonotype: This CDR3 is missing its conserved last phenylalanine or tryptophan, likely due to a read error. The limits of the CDR3 on the DNA are not certain, so only TCRdb's listed CDR3 is given. The V call is TRBV5-6, the J call TRBJ2-7; the table names TRBD1, a call not compared with the DNA. The germline CDR1 and CDR2 sequences are SGHDT and YYEEEE. Counting both end residues, the CDR3 totals 17 amino acids. CDR3 sequence: CASSFGPNTGGSYTFGS.

The chain is built from TRBV7-2 and TRBJ1-2, with D perhaps TRBD1 (6 bases). From germline, CDR1 is SGHTA and CDR2 FQGNSA. V was cut by 1 base and J by 4 bases, with 7 bases left in between. The CDR3 has 13 amino acids. The CDR3 region has the DNA TGTGCCAGCAGCTTAGACAGGGCCTATGGCTACACCTTC. Encoded protein: CASSLDRAYGYTF.

This clonotype was seen many times. The V gene is TRBV6-1, the J gene TRBJ2-7; tentative D call: TRBD1 (5 bases). Germline V gene data show CDR1 as MNHNS and CDR2 as SASEGT. The CDR3 has 13 amino acids. Trimming left V 7 bases short and J 2 bases short, with 12 bases between. The CDR3 nucleotides are TGTGCCAGCAAGACAGCCCTAACCTACGAGCAGTACTTC. This gives the protein CASKTALTYEQYF.

This clonotype was observed many times. The chain links TRBV5-1 to TRBJ2-5; TRBD1 might be the D (6 bases). The CDR3 is 12 amino acids. V was clipped by 1 base and J by 10 bases, with 11 bases between them. CDR1 and CDR2 from the germline V gene are SGHRS and YFSETQ. CDR3 sequence: CASSLYREDQYF. The CDR3, as DNA: TGCGCCAGCAGCTTGTACAGGGAAGACCAGTACTTC.

In this sample, this clonotype turned up many times. The chain joins TRBV7-9 to TRBJ2-2; TRBD1 or TRBD2 may be the D gene (5 bases each). The CDR3 spans 17 residues. Germline V gene sequence: CDR1 SEHNR, CDR2 FQNEAQ (reference sequence). Trimming removed 5 bases at V and 4 bases at J, with 20 bases between. The CDR3 bases are TGTGCCAGCAGCCCCGAGGGGCCTCCTCTGGGCACCGGGGAGCTGTTTTTT. This gives the protein CASSPEGPPLGTGELFF.

The chain couples TRBV7-6 to TRBJ1-2; weak D call: TRBD1 (6 bases). The CDR3 has 13 amino acids. Trimming left V 4 bases short and J 8 bases short, with 14 bases between. Germline V gene lookup returns CDR1 SGHVS and CDR2 FNYEAQ. The CDR3: CASSWGQGRGYTF. In nucleotides, the CDR3 is TGTGCCAGCAGCTGGGGCCAGGGGAGAGGCTACACCTTC.

The chain has TRBV10-3 and TRBJ2-3; 8 positions match TRBD2. Trimming took 0 bases from V and 2 from J; bases not matched to a gene: 10. Per the germline V gene, CDR1 is ENHRY and CDR2 is SYGVKD. CDR3 length equals 18 residues. CDR3 sequence: CAISESGGGLVSTDTQYF. CDR3 nucleotides: TGTGCCATCAGTGAGTCCGGGGGGGGACTAGTCTCCACAGATACGCAGTATTTT.